This T cell receptor (beta chain) was sequenced during a study of metastatic and nonmetastatic thyroid tumors (dated by TCRdb to about 2020). About the full investigation: For patients with malignant and with benign thyroid disease, the researchers compared repertoires between peripheral blood samples and tumor or nodule tissue samples.

Before undergoing thyroid surgery, none of the patients had been given any kind of treatment. Using T-cell receptor beta sequencing, the researchers looked back retrospectively at clinical samples from patients, gathered between about 2011 and 2018. What the authors observed across the whole study: In both blood and tumor samples, malignant tumors were reported to have significantly higher TCR beta diversity than benign nodules.

From a lookup of the germline V gene, CDR1 and CDR2 are SGHDT and YYEEEE. At the junction V is shortened by 5 bases and J by 7 bases, with 15 bases in between. The CDR3 covers 13 residues, taking in both the cysteine and the phenylalanine. Only the CDR3 portion is preserved as DNA: 39 bases, with reading frame beginning at the first base. Points on this clone: The antigen it recognizes is unknown. Base qualities are missing; no much larger clone stands one base away.

Libraries were built with PCR. Instrument on record: Illumina HiSeq 4000. High-throughput sequencing was used to profile the CDR3 region of the TCR beta-chain in every patient. Under the source paper's analysis protocol: The researchers built a classifier to tell apart papillary thyroid cancer patients with distant metastasis, based on CDR3 differences among clinicopathological groups. The Shannon index was used to measure repertoire diversity, and the Morisita-Horn index was used to measure how similar tumor and blood repertoires were. In TCRdb, the public reads were trimmed at Q25 with fastp and aligned with MiXCR, with productive beta chains retained. These V and J calls derive from TCRdb rather than the authors' analysis. A total of some 29,000 clones appear in this sample, 16% of them only once. The top ten hold about 4% of the sample.

This clonotype was sampled from a female donor with papillary thyroid cancer or a benign thyroid nodule (not recorded which). Some clones in this sample may be carry-over from other donors' samples. The sequenced sample was blood. In this chain, TRBV5-6 is recombined with TRBJ2-5; no D gene call is confident. The CDR3 amino acid sequence is: CASSNAVEPTQYF. DNA sequence: TGTGCCAGCAGTAACGCGGTAGAGCCGACCCAGTACTTC. When the CDR3 is completed using the reference TRBV5-6 and TRBJ2-5 genes on either side, the full variable domain is DAGVTQSPTHLIKTRGQQVTLRCSPKSGHDTVSWYQQALGQGPQFIFQYYEEEERQRGNFPDRFSGHQFPNYSSELNVNALLLGDSALYLCASSNAVEPTQYFGPGTRLLVL.